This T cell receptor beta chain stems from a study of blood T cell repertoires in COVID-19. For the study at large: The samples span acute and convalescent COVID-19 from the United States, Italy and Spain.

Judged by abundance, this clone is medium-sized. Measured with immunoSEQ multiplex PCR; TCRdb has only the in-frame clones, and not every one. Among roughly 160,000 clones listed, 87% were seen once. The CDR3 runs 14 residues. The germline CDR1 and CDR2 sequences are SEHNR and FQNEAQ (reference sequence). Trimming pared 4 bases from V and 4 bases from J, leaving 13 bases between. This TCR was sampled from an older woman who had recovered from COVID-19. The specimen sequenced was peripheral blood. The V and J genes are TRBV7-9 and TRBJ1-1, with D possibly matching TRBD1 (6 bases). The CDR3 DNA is TGTGCCAGCAGCTCACAGGGTTCAGTCACTGAAGCTTTCTTT. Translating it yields CASSSQGSVTEAFF.